Included here is one T cell receptor (beta chain) sequence, with context. V shed 6 bases and J shed 3 bases, with 17 bases lying between them. The CDR3 covers 16 residues. Germline loops: CDR1 MNHEY, CDR2 SMNVEV (reference sequence). The data are from a study of shared T cell receptors in the human thymus. TCRdb's table, derived via immunoSEQ multiplex PCR, lists solely in-frame clones and lacks some. The sample carries 450,000 to 650,000 clones, approximately 80% recorded once. In addition, the sample was reused for a study of human thymus T cells. That work states: Congenital heart defects were the reason for the corrective surgery that the donors, healthy Finnish infants, were having. Resections from corrective heart surgery supplied the thymus tissue. Thymic and blood repertoires appeared to show biased V and J gene usage. Related research reported highly overlapping thymic repertoires among unrelated individuals.

The sequence was collected from a boy younger than two with a congenital heart defect. The chain has TRBV27 and TRBJ2-2; a possible D gene is TRBD1 (6 bases). The sequenced sample consisted of thymocytes. The CDR3 DNA reads TGTGCCAGCAGCCTAACAGGGTCGAGAGACACCGGGGAGCTGTTTTTT. Translated: CASSLTGSRDTGELFF.